The clone carrying this TCR beta chain is medium-sized. Its antigen is as yet unknown. Noted time point: sample taken at primary tumor resection. TCRdb used MiXCR to reprocess the 5' RACE reads, holding one entry per CDR3 protein. The sample lists around 24,000 distinct CDR3 sequences; 7% were seen once. The record originates from a study of spatial heterogeneity in lung cancer. Study findings and constraints: Blood showed ubiquitous tumor TCRs more often at resection than at routine follow-up.

CDR1 is SGDLS, CDR2 YYNGEE, per germline. The CDR3 has 13 residues. V lost 0 bases to trimming and J lost 6 bases, with 9 bases between them. The genes are TRBV9 and TRBJ1-2, with unresolved D. The sequenced sample was PBMCs, obtained at surgery. The TCR comes from a male donor with early-stage non-small cell lung cancer. The DNA of the CDR3 is TGTGCCAGCAGCGTAGGGGGTTTTGATGGCTACACCTTC. Encoded protein: CASSVGGFDGYTF.